Following are 3 T cell receptor beta chains from one sample sequenced in a study of shared clonotypes between healthy human individuals. In the naive CD8 group, cells lacked CD45RO and were positively selected for CCR7, so terminally differentiated effector memory CD45RA+ cells were left out. TCRdb keeps only in-frame clones here, not all; method: immunoSEQ multiplex PCR. The table includes around 1.9 million clones, just over 90% detected once. The specimen sequenced was naive CD8+ T cells from PBMCs. The receptor set was obtained from a man aged 18 to 29 in good health. Some clones in this sample may be carry-over from other donors' samples.

The table lists this clone with a count of one. The chain links TRBV2 to TRBJ2-6; D remains ambiguous. The CDR3 consists of 15 residues. The germline V gene encodes CDR1 SNHLY and CDR2 FYNNEI. Trimming stripped 4 bases from V and 3 bases from J, with 10 bases between. The CDR3 is CASSGSPVGANVLTF. Written as DNA, the CDR3 is TGTGCCAGCAGTGGAAGCCCGGTTGGGGCCAACGTCCTGACTTTC.

The chain uses TRBV7-9 and TRBJ2-5; 8 bases line up with TRBD2. The CDR3 sequence is 14 residues long. The V gene's germline CDR1 is SEHNR and CDR2 FQNEAQ (reference sequence). V shed 4 bases, J shed 2 bases, and the junction held 3 bases outside the gene matches. Here the CDR3 reads CASSYREGQETQYF. The CDR3 DNA is TGTGCCAGCAGCTACCGGGAGGGGCAAGAGACCCAGTACTTC. The full variable domain, rest sourced from reference TRBV7-9 and TRBJ2-5, is DTGVSQNPRHKITKRGQNVTFRCDPISEHNRLYWYRQTLGQGPEFLTYFQNEAQLEKSRLLSDRFSAERPKGSFSTLEIQRTEQGDSAMYLCASSYREGQETQYFGPGTRLLVL.

The gene calls are TRBV7-9 and TRBJ2-7; 7 nucleotides match TRBD1. Trimming removed 7 bases from V and 4 bases from J; junction bases left unmatched: 10. In germline, CDR1 is SEHNR, CDR2 FQNEAQ (reference sequence). This CDR3 is built from 14 residues. In DNA, the CDR3 is TGTGCCAGCACCAAGGACAGGACCCCTTACGAGCAGTACTTC. Its translation: CASTKDRTPYEQYF.